Each of the 10 T cell receptor beta chains below was sequenced from the same sample in a study of human T cells and chemical hapten exposure. Documented time point: healthy volunteer bleed at 6 weeks. Total RNA came from unfractionated whole blood. MiXCR was run by TCRdb on the RACE reads, yielding one entry per CDR3 protein. The sample holds 55,000 to 75,000 distinct CDR3 sequences; approximately 6.2% are singletons and the top ten take about 3.4%. Sequenced input: whole blood. The receptor set was obtained from a female donor in good health. Some clones in this sample may be carry-over from other donors' samples.

This clonotype was observed a few times. This sequence joins TRBV5-1 and TRBJ2-7; 12 nucleotides match TRBD1. The CDR3 contains 17 residues. V was pared by 1 base and J by 5 bases, with 10 bases of the junction left unmatched. The germline gives CDR1 SGHRS, CDR2 YFSETQ. CDR3 amino acids: CASSLSNSGTGGHEQYF. In DNA form, the CDR3 reads TGCGCCAGCAGCTTGAGTAACTCCGGGACAGGGGGCCACGAGCAGTACTTC.

This clonotype was seen at least ten times. The chain carries TRBV30 and TRBJ1-6; D perhaps matches TRBD1 (5 bases). Germline V lookup: CDR1 GTSNPN, CDR2 SVGIG (reference sequence). The CDR3 sequence is 13 residues long. V lost 2 bases to trimming and J lost 7 bases, with 9 bases between them. This CDR3 is CAWSYNRNSPLHF. The DNA for the CDR3 is TGTGCCTGGAGTTACAACAGGAATTCACCCCTCCACTTT.

This clonotype was seen more than once but under ten times. V gene TRBV7-2 combines with J gene TRBJ2-4, with D maybe TRBD1 (6 bases). V was trimmed by 5 bases and J by 6 bases, leaving 17 bases between them. The CDR3 is made up of 15 amino acids. Germline V lookup: CDR1 SGHTA, CDR2 FQGNSA. The CDR3 sequence: CASSPGGGAGNIQYF. DNA of the CDR3: TGTGCCAGCAGCCCCGGTGGGGGCGCGGGAAACATTCAGTACTTC.

This clonotype has at least ten counts. The chain combines TRBV29-1 with TRBJ2-7; 8 bases map to TRBD1. This CDR3 region has 13 residues. V shed 4 bases and J 3 bases; nucleotides not matched to a gene: 5. Germline CDR1 reads SQVTM; CDR2 reads ANQGSEA. In DNA, the CDR3 is TGCAGCGTTGTCGGAACAGGGGGCTACGAGCAGTACTTC. Translated, it gives CSVVGTGGYEQYF.

The V call is TRBV28, the J call TRBJ2-5; 9 nucleotides line up with TRBD1. The CDR3 is made up of 16 amino acids. V dropped 2 bases and J dropped 9; count of bases not matched to a gene: 13. In germline, CDR1 is MDHEN, CDR2 SYDVKM. CDR3 nucleotide sequence: TGTGCCAGCAGTTTACTGCCGGGACAGGGAATAGCGGCCCAGTACTTC. This translates into CASSLLPGQGIAAQYF. Filled out from reference TRBV28 and TRBJ2-5, the complete variable domain reads DVKVTQSSRYLVKRTGEKVFLECVQDMDHENMFWYRQDPGLGLRLIYFSYDVKMKEKGDIPEGYSVSREKKERFSLILESASTNQTSMYLCASSLLPGQGIAAQYFGPGTRLLVL.

This clonotype was recorded a few times. The rearrangement links TRBV12-5 to TRBJ1-5; 7 bases are a match to TRBD1. The V gene end was trimmed by 2 bases and the J gene end by 0 bases; junction bases not matched to a gene: 4. The CDR3 spans 16 residues. Germline V lookup: CDR1 LGHNT, CDR2 FRNRAP. CDR3 in amino acids: CASGLMDRPSNQPQHF. CDR3 in DNA: TGTGCTAGTGGTTTGATGGACAGGCCTAGCAATCAGCCCCAGCATTTT.

This clonotype was picked up many times. This rearrangement joins TRBV7-6 to TRBJ2-7; TRBD2 agrees at 8 bases. Germline loops: CDR1 SGHVS, CDR2 FNYEAQ. Germline trimming cut 5 bases from V and 2 bases from J; bases unmatched to any gene: 8. The CDR3 runs 15 residues. The DNA of the CDR3 is TGTGCCAGCAGCCCCTCACCGGGACTAGCCTACGAGCAGTACTTC. Translated, it gives CASSPSPGLAYEQYF.

This clonotype came up many times. The chain uses TRBV20-1 and TRBJ2-3, with TRBD2 matching 7 bases. J gave up 6 bases and V 3 bases, and 6 bases lay outside the gene matches. The V gene's germline CDR1 is DFQATT and CDR2 SNEGSKA (reference sequence). There are 13 residues in the CDR3. The CDR3 coding sequence is TGCAGTGCTAGGGCGGGAGTAGGGGATACGCAGTATTTT. Its translation is CSARAGVGDTQYF.

The chain couples TRBV30 to TRBJ2-7; D uncertain. CDR1 and CDR2 from the germline V gene are GTSNPN and SVGIG (reference sequence). The CDR3 is 11 amino acids. The V gene lost 2 bases and the J gene lost 3 bases, with 5 bases spanning the gap. The CDR3 region has the DNA TGTGCCTGGAGTCGGAGCTACGAGCAGTACTTC. As protein: CAWSRSYEQYF.

This clonotype was detected only a few times. Sequence at one end of the junction differs from germline and may be a read error. This chain uses TRBV5-1 with TRBJ2-3; D perhaps matches TRBD1 (8 bases). This CDR3 comprises 16 residues. Germline V gene lookup returns CDR1 SGHRS and CDR2 YFSETQ. The CDR3 spells CASSGDRTDYTDTQYF. In nucleotides, the CDR3 is TGTGCCAGCAGCGGGGACAGGACAGACTACACAGATACGCAGTATTTT.